The clone carrying this TCR beta chain was seen a few times. The antigen is undetermined. Indicated time point: pre-sensitization, week 0. The treatment here: therapeutic diphenylcyclopropenone sensitization with weekly scalp DPC. This record belongs to a study of human T cells and chemical hapten exposure. Study-wide results and limits: Expanded TCRs were compared with controls, and the expanded TCRs formed significantly more large CDR3 similarity clusters.

Using its own MiXCR run on the RACE reads, TCRdb lists one record per CDR3 protein. The sample has more than 250,000 distinct CDR3 sequences, about 8.1% seen once. This sequence was found in a woman aged 40 to 50 with alopecia areata. Some clones in this sample may be carry-over from other donors' samples. The sample in question was whole blood, obtained in connection with sensitization to the hapten diphenylcyclopropenone (DPC).

This CDR3 is CASSGRTVTSTEAFF. The CDR3 region has the DNA TGTGCCAGCAGTGGAAGGACGGTCACGAGCACTGAAGCTTTCTTT. This chain links TRBV6-1 with TRBJ1-1; D is ambiguous. Trimming left V 4 bases short and J 4 bases short, with 16 bases between. The germline V gene encodes CDR1 MNHNS and CDR2 SASEGT. This CDR3 region has 15 residues.